Below, 22 T cell receptor beta chains from the same sample are listed, as sequenced in a study of blood T cells in healthy people across ages. Alongside a J-beta primer mix, a sample-barcoded 5' primer served in a second PCR lasting 7 to 11 cycles. TCRdb passed the 5' RACE reads through MiXCR, listing each CDR3 protein once. The sample comprises over 300,000 distinct CDR3 sequences, approximately 47% of which are singletons, and around 53% rests with the top ten. The sample comprised blood. The source is a man aged 60-69 years in good health.

The V call is TRBV6-1, the J call TRBJ2-5; 7 bases match TRBD2. The J segment lost 11 bases and the V segment lost 6 bases, leaving 15 bases of the junction unmatched. Germline-derived CDR1 and CDR2 are MNHNS and SASEGT. This CDR3 spans 14 amino acids. The CDR3 DNA reads as TGTGCCAGCAGGGTGGGGGGGAGCCAGGATGAGCAGTACTTC. It codes for CASRVGGSQDEQYF.

V gene TRBV7-2 combines with J gene TRBJ2-2; the match to TRBD2 covers 10 bases. Germline lookup yields CDR1 SGHTA and CDR2 FQGNSA. CDR3 length: 16 residues. The trim removed 5 bases at V and 7 bases at J, leaving 10 bases unmatched. CDR3 sequence: CASSQASGSSVGELFF. The CDR3 region has the DNA TGTGCCAGCAGCCAAGCTAGCGGGAGTAGTGTCGGGGAGCTGTTTTTT.

This clonotype was recorded a few times. The rearrangement links TRBV12-3 or TRBV12-4 to TRBJ1-2; TRBD1 aligns across 7 bases. The length of the CDR3 is 15 residues. Losses at the gene ends were 2 bases for V and 3 bases for J; bases not matched to a gene: 6. CDR3 nucleotide sequence: TGTGCCAGCAGTTTACCCGGCAGGGGGGACTATGGCTACACCTTC. This codes for CASSLPGRGDYGYTF.

This chain connects TRBV7-2 to TRBJ2-1, with 10 nucleotides matching TRBD2. Germline CDR1 is SGHTA and CDR2 is FQGNSA. The junction had 9 bases not matched to a gene; V was cut back by 3 bases and J by 13 bases. The CDR3 is made up of 14 amino acids. The CDR3 region is CASSFPSGRETQFF. DNA of the CDR3: TGTGCCAGCAGCTTCCCCAGCGGGAGGGAGACCCAGTTCTTC.

The chain links TRBV29-1 to TRBJ2-1; maybe TRBD2 (6 bases). The CDR3 has 12 amino acids. The germline V gene encodes CDR1 SQVTM and CDR2 ANQGSEA. V lost 4 bases and J 7 bases, leaving 11 bases between the germline ends. This chain's CDR3 is CSVVLAVNEQFF. CDR3 in DNA: TGCAGCGTTGTCTTAGCGGTTAATGAGCAGTTCTTC.

This CDR3 reads CATSRTSGRYEQFF. The CDR3, as DNA: TGTGCCACCAGCCGGACTAGCGGGAGATATGAGCAGTTCTTC. The V and J genes are TRBV24-1 and TRBJ2-1; 13 bases agree with TRBD2. The germline CDR1 and CDR2 sequences are KGHDR and SFDVKD. Germline trimming cut 7 bases from V and 8 bases from J; bases unmatched to any gene: 4. This CDR3 region has 14 residues.

This clonotype appeared a few times. The chain joins TRBV20-1 to TRBJ1-2, with 8 bases that match TRBD1. V dropped 6 bases and J dropped 8; count of bases not matched to a gene: 14. Germline loops: CDR1 DFQATT, CDR2 SNEGSKA (reference sequence). The CDR3 consists of 14 residues. CDR3 sequence reads: CSAPPRTGWGGYTF. Written as DNA, the CDR3 is TGCAGTGCCCCCCCCAGGACAGGGTGGGGGGGCTACACCTTC.

This clonotype was detected many times. V usage is TRBV7-6 and J usage is TRBJ1-6; 7 bases align to TRBD1. CDR1 is SGHVS, CDR2 FNYEAQ, per germline. This CDR3 has 14 residues. The V segment lost 1 base and the J segment 9 bases; nucleotides outside the gene matches: 3. CDR3 loop: CASSLGQGSSPLHF. The CDR3, as DNA: TGTGCCAGCAGCTTAGGACAGGGTAGTTCACCCCTCCACTTT.

This clonotype showed up just a few times. The DNA for the CDR3 is TGTGCCAGCAGCTTTACTAGCGCCGAGCAGTTCTTC. Its translation: CASSFTSAEQFF. V is TRBV7-2 and J is TRBJ2-1, with 7 bases matching TRBD2. CDR1 SGHTA and CDR2 FQGNSA come from the germline V gene. The length of the CDR3 is 12 residues. The ends lost 3 bases at V and 10 bases at J; junction bases unmatched: 3.

A note on this clonotype: The junction shows a germline mismatch at one end, possibly a read error. This sequence joins TRBV6-5 and TRBJ2-7; D may be TRBD2 (5 bases). The germline V gene encodes CDR1 MNHEY and CDR2 SVGAGI. CDR3 length: 15 amino acids. DNA for the CDR3: TGTGCCAGCAGTTATCTAGGGATGACTACCTACGGGCAGTACTTC. Protein sequence: CASSYLGMTTYGQYF.

The chain employs TRBV7-8 and TRBJ2-4, with 10 bases fitting TRBD2. The ends lost 6 bases at V and 4 bases at J; junction bases unmatched: 6. CDR3 length equals 15 residues. Germline-derived CDR1 and CDR2 are SGHVS and FQNEAQ. The CDR3 loop reads CASSDGLAVKNIQYF. CDR3 nucleotides: TGTGCCAGCAGTGACGGACTAGCGGTAAAAAACATTCAGTACTTC.

V gene TRBV12-5 combines with J gene TRBJ2-4; D uncertain. The end of the DNA fits TRBJ2-5 better, so the J call may be wrong. Germline V lookup: CDR1 LGHNT, CDR2 FRNRAP. This CDR3 region has 10 residues. The DNA of the CDR3 is TGTGCTAGTGGTTTCGAGACCCAGTACTTC. Its protein is CASGFETQYF.

The chain has TRBV4-3 and TRBJ2-7, with D maybe TRBD2 (5 bases). With the DNA end fitting TRBJ2-5 better, the J assignment may be wrong. The CDR3 covers 16 residues. CDR1 and CDR2 (germline): LGHNA, YSLEER. CDR3 in amino acids: CASSQESGFPGETQYF. The DNA for the CDR3 is TGCGCCAGCAGCCAAGAGTCCGGCTTTCCGGGGGAGACCCAGTACTTC.

A word on this clonotype: A much larger clone lies one base from this, so it may be a read error. The CDR3 sequence: CASTRDSQKTQYF. Written as DNA, the CDR3 is TGTGCCAGCACTCGGGACAGCCAAAAGACCCAGTACTTC. This rearrangement joins TRBV2 to TRBJ2-5, with TRBD1 matching over 7 bases. CDR1 and CDR2 (germline): SNHLY, FYNNEI. The CDR3 consists of 13 residues.

Regarding this clonotype: A clone one base away is much larger, so this may be a read error. V usage is TRBV27 and J usage is TRBJ2-1, with 7 bases that match TRBD2. CDR1 MNHEY and CDR2 SMNVEV come from the germline V gene (reference sequence). Trimming removed 2 bases from V and 10 bases from J; junction bases left unmatched: 8. The CDR3 runs 14 residues. The CDR3 protein is CASSLAGVLYEQFF. CDR3 DNA: TGTGCCAGCAGTTTAGCGGGAGTCCTCTACGAGCAGTTCTTC.

The chain recombines TRBV7-2 with TRBJ2-1, with D perhaps matching TRBD1 or TRBD2 (5 bases each). The germline V and J ends were trimmed by 5 bases and 3 bases, with 11 bases remaining between them. This CDR3 is 14 amino acids long. Germline values: CDR1 SGHTA, CDR2 FQGNSA. CDR3 residues: CASSKRDHYNEQFF. The CDR3 bases are TGTGCCAGCAGCAAACGGGACCACTACAATGAGCAGTTCTTC.

The chain carries TRBV20-1 and TRBJ2-7; 7 bases match TRBD1. The CDR3 covers 13 residues. V gave up 3 bases and J gave up 2 bases; unmatched junction bases: 4. Per germline, CDR1 DFQATT and CDR2 SNEGSKA (reference sequence). Here the CDR3 DNA reads TGCAGTGCTAGCGGACAGGCCGCCTACGAGCAGTACTTC. Translation gives CSASGQAAYEQYF.

The table lists this clonotype with a few counts. The chain has TRBV28 and TRBJ2-5, with D unresolved. The V end was cut by 3 bases, the J end by 4 bases, with 6 bases between. Germline values: CDR1 MDHEN, CDR2 SYDVKM. The CDR3 consists of 12 residues. The CDR3 nucleotides read TGTGCCAGCAGTTTTTGGCCAGAGACCCAGTACTTC. As protein: CASSFWPETQYF.

The rearrangement joins TRBV5-6 to TRBJ2-7, with D perhaps TRBD1 or TRBD2 (5 bases each). This CDR3 has 14 amino acids. CDR1 is SGHDT, CDR2 YYEEEE, per germline. V lost 5 bases and J 3 bases, leaving 15 bases between the germline ends. The CDR3 DNA sequence: TGTGCCAGCAGAATGACCGGGACGAACTACGAGCAGTACTTC. As protein: CASRMTGTNYEQYF.

CDR3 DNA: TGCAGTGCTAGAAAAGGGTCGGCAGTAAGTTCCTACGAGCAGTACTTC. Encoded protein: CSARKGSAVSSYEQYF. The genes are TRBV20-1 and TRBJ2-7, with D unclear. Germline V lookup: CDR1 DFQATT, CDR2 SNEGSKA (reference sequence). V was pared by 2 bases and J by 1 base, with 18 bases between. The CDR3 is made up of 16 amino acids.

In its sample, this clonotype was seen once. This CDR3 reads CATSDLPGRASNEQFF. The CDR3 DNA sequence: TGTGCCACCAGTGATTTGCCCGGGAGGGCCTCCAATGAGCAGTTCTTC. The genes are TRBV24-1 and TRBJ2-1, with TRBD2 matching over 8 bases. Germline V gene data show CDR1 as KGHDR and CDR2 as SFDVKD. The CDR3 is 16 amino acids. J was trimmed by 6 bases and V by 0 bases; bases with no gene match: 6.

In its sample, this clonotype was seen a few times. V is TRBV27 and J is TRBJ2-7, with 7 bases aligning to TRBD1. The CDR3 has 18 residues. Germline CDR1 MNHEY, CDR2 SMNVEV (reference sequence). V lost 5 bases and J lost 2; bases outside the gene matches: 18. CDR3 sequence: CASSPAPPGQSFPYEQYF. The CDR3 DNA sequence: TGTGCCAGCAGTCCCGCGCCCCCGGGACAGTCTTTCCCCTACGAGCAGTACTTC.